The 18 T cell receptor beta chains below come from one sample, sequenced in a study of shared clonotypes between healthy human individuals. The assay was immunoSEQ multiplex PCR, and TCRdb's table has in-frame clones only and misses some. Of about 2.4 million clones listed, just over 90% are singletons. Sequencing input: naive CD4+ T cells sorted from blood. The subset here: CD45RA+ positively selected. The origin of the receptors is a man aged 18 to 35 in good health.

The chain carries TRBV4-1 and TRBJ1-4, with 7 bases that match TRBD1. The ends lost 4 bases at V and 7 bases at J; junction bases unmatched: 6. This CDR3 has 14 amino acids. Germline CDR1 MGHRA, CDR2 YSYEKL. CDR3 coding DNA: TGCGCCAGCAGCCTCCGACAGGGATCTGAAAAACTGTTTTTT. Translated: CASSLRQGSEKLFF.

This rearrangement joins TRBV30 to TRBJ1-2; possible D gene TRBD1, 5 bases. Trimming stripped 2 bases from V and 2 bases from J, with 12 bases between. The length of the CDR3 is 14 residues. The V gene's germline CDR1 is GTSNPN and CDR2 SVGIG (reference sequence). CDR3 sequence reads: CAWSRGRGNYGYTF. CDR3 DNA: TGTGCCTGGAGTAGGGGACGGGGAAACTATGGCTACACCTTC.

The genes are TRBV27 and TRBJ2-3; D is tentatively TRBD1 or TRBD2 (6 bases each). The CDR3 contains 18 residues. V dropped 6 bases and J dropped 5 bases, with 27 bases sitting between them. CDR1 and CDR2 from the germline V gene are MNHEY and SMNVEV (reference sequence). The CDR3 loop reads CASSRDVGGRAFVDTQYF. DNA for the CDR3: TGTGCCAGCAGCCGCGATGTGGGGGGCCGCGCGTTCGTAGATACGCAGTATTTT.

This chain connects TRBV5-6 to TRBJ1-2; tentative D call: TRBD1 (5 bases). This CDR3 is built from 13 residues. V dropped 2 bases and J dropped 4 bases, with 9 bases sitting between them. Germline values: CDR1 SGHDT, CDR2 YYEEEE. CDR3 sequence: CASSFTGLYGYTF. CDR3 bases: TGTGCCAGCAGCTTTACAGGACTCTATGGCTACACCTTC.

The CDR3 DNA is TGTGCCAGCAAAGATCACGGGGTCTCAAATCAGCCCCAGCATTTT. It codes for CASKDHGVSNQPQHF. The rearrangement uses TRBV2 and TRBJ1-5; D is ambiguous. The CDR3 runs to 15 residues. CDR1 and CDR2 from the germline V gene are SNHLY and FYNNEI. The ends were cut back, 7 bases at V and 4 bases at J, with 17 bases in the middle.

The genes are TRBV6-1 and TRBJ2-2; D might be TRBD1 or TRBD2, each matching 5 bases. Germline V gene data show CDR1 as MNHNS and CDR2 as SASEGT. The V end was cut by 8 bases, the J end by 4 bases, with 11 bases between. The CDR3 runs 13 residues. The CDR3: CASGQGPTGELFF. The CDR3 DNA follows: TGTGCCAGCGGGCAGGGACCCACCGGGGAGCTGTTTTTT.

The V and J genes are TRBV5-4 and TRBJ2-1; 9 positions agree with TRBD1. The germline V gene has CDR1 SGHNT and CDR2 YYREEE (reference sequence). CDR3 size: 15 residues. Losses at the gene ends were 0 bases for V and 9 bases for J; bases not matched to a gene: 7. CDR3 sequence (DNA): TGTGCCAGCAGCTTGGGTGGGACAGGGTTGGCTGAGCAGTTCTTC. This encodes CASSLGGTGLAEQFF.

Note on this clone: This same CDR3 is encoded by further DNA sequences in the sample. V is TRBV28 and J is TRBJ1-2, with 8 bases lining up with TRBD1. Trimming removed 4 bases from V and 8 bases from J; junction bases left unmatched: 3. CDR3 size: 12 residues. CDR1 MDHEN and CDR2 SYDVKM come from the germline V gene. CDR3 nucleotide sequence: TGTGCCAGCAGTTCGCCAGGGGGCGGCTACACCTTC. Protein sequence: CASSSPGGGYTF.

In its sample, this clone was seen once. The chain joins TRBV5-1 to TRBJ1-6; D is unclear. The CDR3 has 15 amino acids. From germline, CDR1 is SGHRS and CDR2 YFSETQ. Trimming left V 5 bases short and J 5 bases short, with 14 bases between. The DNA for the CDR3 is TGCGCCAGCAGTTCCCGTGCCGCTGATAATTCACCCCTCCACTTT. Protein sequence: CASSSRAADNSPLHF.

This chain uses TRBV5-4 with TRBJ2-2; D unresolved. Germline V gene lookup returns CDR1 SGHNT and CDR2 YYREEE (reference sequence). The V end lost 3 bases, the J end lost 4 bases, and 13 bases lay between the germline ends. This CDR3 is 15 amino acids long. The CDR3, as DNA: TGTGCCAGCAGCTATGAGGCAGGCCGCACCGGGGAGCTGTTTTTT. Amino acid sequence: CASSYEAGRTGELFF.

The rearrangement links TRBV5-1 to TRBJ1-1; a possible D gene is TRBD1 (5 bases). Germline V CDR1 and CDR2: SGHRS, YFSETQ. Between the trimmed V and J ends, which lost 0 bases and 4 bases, there was a span of 10 bases. The CDR3 runs to 14 residues. The CDR3 DNA follows: TGCGCCAGCAGCTTGGAGGGGCGATCCACTGAAGCTTTCTTT. Translated, it gives CASSLEGRSTEAFF.

The V and J genes are TRBV5-6 and TRBJ2-5; no definite D call. The CDR3 contains 14 residues. The V end was cut by 0 bases, the J end by 2 bases, with 8 bases between. Looked up from germline, CDR1 is SGHDT and CDR2 is YYEEEE. The CDR3 nucleotides read TGTGCCAGCAGCTTGGCCAAAGGTCAAGAGACCCAGTACTTC. The encoded protein is CASSLAKGQETQYF.

On this clone: This CDR3 is also generated by other DNA sequences in the sample. The V and J genes are TRBV6-5 and TRBJ1-2; perhaps TRBD1 as D (6 bases). The CDR3 is made up of 14 amino acids. CDR1 and CDR2 from the germline V gene are MNHEY and SVGAGI. Trimming took 2 bases from V and 1 from J, leaving 8 bases between them. The CDR3 DNA is TGTGCCAGCAGTTACAGGGGGTTTAACTATGGCTACACCTTC. Translating it yields CASSYRGFNYGYTF.

The chain recombines TRBV6-5 with TRBJ2-3; 9 bases align to TRBD2. The germline gives CDR1 MNHEY, CDR2 SVGAGI. V was pared by 4 bases and J by 4 bases, with 9 bases of the junction left unmatched. The CDR3 length is 16 residues. CDR3 sequence reads: CASSWRGGTLADTQYF. CDR3 bases: TGTGCCAGCAGTTGGCGGGGGGGCACTTTGGCAGATACGCAGTATTTT.

The V call is TRBV18, the J call TRBJ2-1, with TRBD1 matching over 7 bases. J lost 0 bases, V lost 6 bases, and 8 bases had no gene match. The CDR3 totals 16 residues. Germline-derived CDR1 and CDR2 are KGHSH and LQKENI. The CDR3 DNA reads as TGTGCCAGCTCGCCCGGGACAGAGAGCTCCTACAATGAGCAGTTCTTC. Translated: CASSPGTESSYNEQFF. Looking up the rest from reference TRBV18 and TRBJ2-1 gives the full variable domain: NAGVMQNPRHLVRRRGQEARLRCSPMKGHSHVYWYRQLPEEGLKFMVYLQKENIIDESGMPKERFSAEFPKEGPSILRIQQVVRGDSAAYFCASSPGTESSYNEQFFGPGTRLTVL.

The rearrangement uses TRBV18 and TRBJ2-7; 10 bases are a match to TRBD1. Germline CDR1 is KGHSH and CDR2 is LQKENI. V trimming: 0 bases; J trimming: 7 bases; junction bases outside the gene matches: 6. This CDR3 region has 15 residues. The CDR3 loop is CASSPPGQGLGEQYF. The CDR3 nucleotides are TGTGCCAGCTCACCACCGGGACAGGGGCTCGGGGAGCAGTACTTC. Combining the CDR3 with reference TRBV18 and TRBJ2-7 gives the whole variable domain NAGVMQNPRHLVRRRGQEARLRCSPMKGHSHVYWYRQLPEEGLKFMVYLQKENIIDESGMPKERFSAEFPKEGPSILRIQQVVRGDSAAYFCASSPPGQGLGEQYFGPGTRLTVT.

This sequence joins TRBV5-1 and TRBJ2-3, with D hard to call. The V end lost 1 base, the J end lost 3 bases, and 9 bases lay between the germline ends. The CDR3 runs to 14 residues. Germline loops: CDR1 SGHRS, CDR2 YFSETQ. The CDR3 sequence is CASSLFPETDTQYF. The CDR3 DNA follows: TGCGCCAGCAGCTTGTTTCCTGAGACAGATACGCAGTATTTT.

The chain carries TRBV2 and TRBJ2-7; TRBD1 or TRBD2 may be the D gene (5 bases each). The germline gives CDR1 SNHLY, CDR2 FYNNEI. V shed 1 base and J shed 2 bases, with 18 bases lying between them. The CDR3 spans 17 residues. CDR3 nucleotides: TGTGCCAGCAGTGAAGATATTGGGGACGGATCTGCCTACGAGCAGTACTTC. Protein sequence: CASSEDIGDGSAYEQYF.